Each of the 20 T cell receptor beta chains below was sequenced from the same sample in a study of T cells in women clearing cervical HPV infection. TCRdb's copy holds only in-frame clones and misses some; the assay was immunoSEQ multiplex PCR. The specimen's table records some 15,000 clones. The sequencing input was blood buffy coat. The receptors originated from a woman aged 18 to 75 with a cervical HPV16 infection that either progressed to CIN3+ or cleared (not recorded which).

To note about this clone: Read coverage stops 3 residues before the CDR3 terminus; the germline J gene supplies the remainder. The chain employs TRBV6-1 and TRBJ1-3; no reliable D call. Germline V gene data show CDR1 as MNHNS and CDR2 as SASEGT. Trimming pared 1 base from V and 0 bases from J, leaving 10 bases between. This CDR3 contains 16 residues. The sequenced CDR3 bases are TGTGCCAGCAGTGAAGTTACACCGAGCTCTGGAAACACC. Its protein is CASSEVTPSSGNT. The entire CDR3 protein reads CASSEVTPSSGNTIYF.

Worth noting for this clone: The sequence runs out 3 residues before the end of the CDR3; the remainder is reconstructed from the germline J gene. The V call is TRBV28, the J call TRBJ2-5, with TRBD2 matching 12 bases. CDR3 size: 17 residues. CDR1 is MDHEN, CDR2 SYDVKM, per germline. Losses at the gene ends were 4 bases for V and 5 bases for J; bases not matched to a gene: 11. The CDR3: CASSSLAGGPGRETQYF. The CDR3 bases that were read are TGTGCCAGCAGTTCGCTAGCGGGGGGGCCCGGGCGGGAGACC.

Incomplete CDR3 DNA: TGTGCCAGCAGCAAAACAGGGGGCCGAGATGAAAAA. It yields the protein CASSKTGGRDEK. The whole CDR3 protein reads CASSKTGGRDEKLFF. The rearrangement uses TRBV5-5 and TRBJ1-4; 9 positions match TRBD1. The read falls 3 residues short of the CDR3 end, and the missing part is taken from the germline J gene. J gave up 6 bases and V 4 bases, and 7 bases lay outside the gene matches. The CDR3 loop spans 15 amino acids. CDR1 and CDR2 (germline): SGHKS, YYEKEE (reference sequence).

About this clone: The read ends 3 residues early relative to the CDR3; the germline J gene fills the gap. This chain connects TRBV14 to TRBJ1-4, with a possible D match to TRBD1 (5 bases). This CDR3 is 15 amino acids long. Trimming removed 1 base at V and 7 bases at J, with 13 bases between. Germline CDR1 SGHDN, CDR2 FVKESK. This CDR3 reads CASSQVTWGGEKLFF. CDR3 bases read: TGTGCCAGCAGCCAAGTTACATGGGGCGGTGAAAAA.

In regard to this clone: The read gets to within 3 residues of the CDR3 end, and the germline J gene fills in the rest. This rearrangement joins TRBV7-9 to TRBJ2-1; 9 bases match TRBD1. The CDR3 is made up of 14 amino acids. V shed 5 bases, J shed 8 bases, and the junction held 7 bases outside the gene matches. In germline, CDR1 is SEHNR, CDR2 FQNEAQ (reference sequence). CDR3 bases read: TGTGCCAGCAGCCCCGGGACAGGGTTAGATGAG. It encodes CASSPGTGLDE. The entire CDR3 is CASSPGTGLDEQFF.

On this clone itself: The sequence runs out 3 residues before the end of the CDR3; the remainder is reconstructed from the germline J gene. This chain links TRBV20-1 with TRBJ2-5; TRBD2 matches 7 bases. Germline-derived CDR1 and CDR2 are DFQATT and SNEGSKA (reference sequence). Losses at the gene ends were 4 bases for V and 5 bases for J; bases not matched to a gene: 10. The CDR3 runs 14 residues. CDR3 sequence: CSAISGGAGETQYF. CDR3 DNA (partial): TGCAGTGCTATTTCGGGGGGAGCGGGGGAGACC.

About this clone: The read terminates 3 residues ahead of where the CDR3 ends, so the germline J gene completes it. The gene calls are TRBV7-9 and TRBJ1-1; possibly TRBD1 for D (5 bases). The V end lost 11 bases, the J end lost 0 bases, and 13 bases lay between the germline ends. The germline V gene has CDR1 SEHNR and CDR2 FQNEAQ (reference sequence). This CDR3 has 13 amino acids. The CDR3 spells CAASRGLNTEAFF. The DNA read from the CDR3 is TGTGCCGCAAGCCGGGGGTTGAACACTGAA.

As to this clone: The read ends 3 residues early relative to the CDR3; the germline J gene fills the gap. The V and J genes are TRBV6-2 or TRBV6-3 and TRBJ2-3; D is unclear. The length of the CDR3 is 14 residues. Per germline, CDR1 MNHEY and CDR2 SVGEGT. V lost 6 bases and J lost 3, with 13 bases in between. The sequenced CDR3 bases are TGTGCCAGCAGCAGAAATATGGTAACAGATACG. This codes for CASSRNMVTDT. The complete CDR3 protein is CASSRNMVTDTQYF.

Remarks on this clone: The read halts 3 residues ahead of the CDR3 end, with the missing end drawn from the germline J gene. Other DNA sequences within the sample encode an identical CDR3. The chain links TRBV2 to TRBJ1-1; D gene ambiguous. The CDR3 runs to 13 residues. V was trimmed by 3 bases and J by 1 base, leaving 6 bases between them. Germline V gene sequence: CDR1 SNHLY, CDR2 FYNNEI. The CDR3: CASSERQNTEAFF. The covered CDR3 bases are TGTGCCAGCAGTGAGAGGCAGAACACTGAA.

Note on this clone: The read ends 3 residues before the CDR3 terminus; that terminus is restored from the germline J gene. The chain recombines TRBV20-1 with TRBJ2-2, with TRBD1 matching 8 bases. The CDR3 is 14 amino acids. V shed 5 bases, J shed 6 bases, and the junction held 8 bases outside the gene matches. Germline assignment: CDR1 DFQATT and CDR2 SNEGSKA (reference sequence). The CDR3 is CSAHGQGQAGELFF. Incomplete CDR3 DNA: TGCAGTGCTCATGGACAGGGCCAGGCCGGGGAG.

Here the CDR3 reads CASSLGTTETQYF. The CDR3 bases that were read are TGTGCCAGCAGCTTAGGCACTACGGAGACC. V gene TRBV7-9 combines with J gene TRBJ2-5; no clear D gene. The read gets to within 3 residues of the CDR3 end, and the germline J gene fills in the rest. The germline gives CDR1 SEHNR, CDR2 FQNEAQ (reference sequence). This CDR3 spans 13 amino acids. V was trimmed by 1 base and J by 5 bases, leaving 8 bases between them.

With respect to this clone: The DNA ends 3 residues before the CDR3 does, and the rest of the CDR3 is filled in from the germline J gene. The chain carries TRBV7-9 and TRBJ1-2; 7 bases map to TRBD1. Germline V gives CDR1 SEHNR, CDR2 FQNEAQ (reference sequence). The CDR3 sequence is 12 residues long. The DNA read from the CDR3 is TGTGCCAGCAGCCCCCAGGGGGACGGC. Translated, it gives CASSPQGDG. Given in full, the CDR3 is CASSPQGDGYTF.

As regards this clone: The missing CDR3 end, 3 residues past where the read stops, is filled in from the germline J gene. The chain combines TRBV19 with TRBJ1-2; the match to TRBD1 covers 7 bases. The CDR3 runs 13 residues. Germline CDR1 reads LNHDA; CDR2 reads SQIVND (reference sequence). J was trimmed by 5 bases and V by 4 bases; bases with no gene match: 4. The CDR3 sequence is CASSTTGRYGYTF. The CDR3 DNA, read in part, is TGTGCCAGTAGTACGACAGGGAGGTATGGC.

A word on this clone: The read falls 3 residues short of the CDR3 end, and the missing part is taken from the germline J gene. V and J are TRBV9 and TRBJ1-5; TRBD1 agrees at 8 bases. V gave up 0 bases and J gave up 7 bases; unmatched junction bases: 9. This CDR3 is built from 16 residues. CDR1 and CDR2 from the germline V gene are SGDLS and YYNGEE. The CDR3 reads CASSVDPGQGRQPQHF. The covered CDR3 bases are TGTGCCAGCAGCGTAGATCCCGGACAGGGACGGCAGCCC.

As regards this clone: The read stops 3 residues short of the end of the CDR3; the missing end is completed from the germline J gene. This rearrangement joins TRBV9 to TRBJ2-5, with 11 bases lining up with TRBD2. V lost 4 bases, J lost 5 bases, and 7 bases stayed unmatched. CDR3 length: 15 amino acids. Germline lookup yields CDR1 SGDLS and CDR2 YYNGEE. The sequenced part of the CDR3 DNA is TGTGCCAGCAGCCCGCTAGCGGGGGGTATCGAGACC. This translates into CASSPLAGGIET. The full CDR3 protein is CASSPLAGGIETQYF.

Notes on this clone: The read falls 3 residues short of the CDR3 end, and the missing part is taken from the germline J gene. This chain joins TRBV2 and TRBJ2-5; 12 bases line up with TRBD2. Unmatched junction bases numbered 2, after V lost 4 bases and J lost 2 bases. Germline V CDR1 and CDR2: SNHLY, FYNNEI. The CDR3 sequence is 15 residues long. This chain's CDR3 is CASSGLAGVQETQYF. The sequenced CDR3 bases are TGTGCCAGCAGTGGACTAGCGGGGGTTCAAGAGACC.

About this clone itself: Read data end 3 residues before the CDR3 end; the end is taken from the germline J gene. The chain uses TRBV18 and TRBJ2-3; 7 nucleotides agree with TRBD2. The germline gives CDR1 KGHSH, CDR2 LQKENI. The CDR3 runs to 17 residues. J lost 0 bases, V lost 7 bases, and 13 bases had no gene match. Here the CDR3 reads CASYNPGLAASTDTQYF. The covered CDR3 bases are TGTGCCAGCTATAACCCGGGGCTAGCGGCTAGCACAGATACG. Using reference TRBV18 and TRBJ2-3 for the parts outside the CDR3, the full variable domain is NAGVMQNPRHLVRRRGQEARLRCSPMKGHSHVYWYRQLPEEGLKFMVYLQKENIIDESGMPKERFSAEFPKEGPSILRIQQVVRGDSAAYFCASYNPGLAASTDTQYFGPGTRLTVL.

Details on this clone: The sequence runs out 3 residues before the end of the CDR3; the remainder is reconstructed from the germline J gene. The J gene is TRBJ2-5, the V gene TRBV29-1; a possible D gene is TRBD1 (5 bases). CDR3 length: 13 residues. V was trimmed by 4 bases and J by 7 bases, leaving 16 bases between them. Germline values: CDR1 SQVTM, CDR2 ANQGSEA. CDR3 sequence: CSVVQAASGTQYF. The covered CDR3 bases are TGCAGCGTTGTACAGGCAGCCTCGGGGACC.

Partial CDR3 DNA: TGTGCTAGTGGTTGGAACACAGGGTCGAACACTGAA. It specifies CASGWNTGSNTE. The whole CDR3 protein reads CASGWNTGSNTEAFF. The chain has TRBV12-5 and TRBJ1-1, with D possibly being TRBD1 (6 bases). Read coverage stops 3 residues before the CDR3 terminus; the germline J gene supplies the remainder. Per germline, CDR1 LGHNT and CDR2 FRNRAP. This CDR3 spans 15 amino acids. Trimming took off 4 bases at V and 1 base at J, with 13 bases between the two ends.

With respect to this clone: The CDR3 goes on 3 residues after the read ends, and that part is filled in from the germline J gene. The chain uses TRBV7-7 and TRBJ2-7; 7 nucleotides align to TRBD1. This CDR3 has 15 amino acids. V lost 1 base and J lost 3; bases outside the gene matches: 6. Germline-derived CDR1 and CDR2 are SSHAT and FNYEAQ (reference sequence). CDR3 in amino acids: CASSLGTGQHYEQYF. The sequenced CDR3 bases are TGTGCCAGCAGCTTAGGGACAGGACAACACTACGAG.